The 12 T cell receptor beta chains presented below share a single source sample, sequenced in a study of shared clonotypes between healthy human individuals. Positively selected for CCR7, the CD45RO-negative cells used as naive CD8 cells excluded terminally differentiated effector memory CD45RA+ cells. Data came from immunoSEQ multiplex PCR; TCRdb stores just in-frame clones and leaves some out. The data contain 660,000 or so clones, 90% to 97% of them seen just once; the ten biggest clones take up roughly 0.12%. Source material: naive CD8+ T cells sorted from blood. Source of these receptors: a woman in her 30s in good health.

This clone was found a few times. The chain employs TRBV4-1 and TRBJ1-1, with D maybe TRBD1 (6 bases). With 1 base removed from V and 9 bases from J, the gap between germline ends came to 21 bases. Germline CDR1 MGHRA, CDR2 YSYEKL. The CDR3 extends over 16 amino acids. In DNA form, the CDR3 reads TGCGCCAGCAGCCAAGTATCTATGGTATGGACAGAAAAAGCTTTCTTT. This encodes CASSQVSMVWTEKAFF.

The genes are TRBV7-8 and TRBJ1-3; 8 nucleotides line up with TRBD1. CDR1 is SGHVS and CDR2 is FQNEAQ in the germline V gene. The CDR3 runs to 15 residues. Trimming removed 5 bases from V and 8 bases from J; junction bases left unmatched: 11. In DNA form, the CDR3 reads TGTGCCAGCAGCATAGGACAGGGCCGTTTAGACACCATATATTTT. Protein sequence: CASSIGQGRLDTIYF.

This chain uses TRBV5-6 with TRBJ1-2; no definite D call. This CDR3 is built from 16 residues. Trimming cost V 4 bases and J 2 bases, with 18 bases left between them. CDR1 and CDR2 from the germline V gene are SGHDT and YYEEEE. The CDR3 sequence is CASSPPPDETNYGYTF. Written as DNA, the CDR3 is TGTGCCAGCAGCCCCCCGCCAGACGAGACCAACTATGGCTACACCTTC.

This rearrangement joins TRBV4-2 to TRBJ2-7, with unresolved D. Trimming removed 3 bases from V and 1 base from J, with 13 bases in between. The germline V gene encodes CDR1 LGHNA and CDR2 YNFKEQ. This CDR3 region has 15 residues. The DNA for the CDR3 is TGTGCCAGCAGCCAGGCCCGAGATAGATCCTACGAGCAGTACTTC. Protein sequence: CASSQARDRSYEQYF.

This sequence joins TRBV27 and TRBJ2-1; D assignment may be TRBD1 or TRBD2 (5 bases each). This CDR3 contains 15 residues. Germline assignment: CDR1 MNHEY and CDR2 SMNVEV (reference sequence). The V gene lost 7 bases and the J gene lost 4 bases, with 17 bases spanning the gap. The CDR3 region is CASTLTGPGYNEQFF. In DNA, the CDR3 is TGTGCCAGCACCCTTACGGGGCCCGGGTACAATGAGCAGTTCTTC.

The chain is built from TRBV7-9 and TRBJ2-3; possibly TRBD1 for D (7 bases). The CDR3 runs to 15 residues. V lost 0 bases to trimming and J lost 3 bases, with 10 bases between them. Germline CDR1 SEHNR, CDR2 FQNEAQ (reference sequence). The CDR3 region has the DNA TGTGCCAGCAGCTTAGCACAGGGGAGGACAGATACGCAGTATTTT. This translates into CASSLAQGRTDTQYF.

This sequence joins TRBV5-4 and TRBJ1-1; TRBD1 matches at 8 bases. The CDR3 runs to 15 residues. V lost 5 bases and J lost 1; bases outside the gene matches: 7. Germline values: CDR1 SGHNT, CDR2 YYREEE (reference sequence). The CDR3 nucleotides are TGTGCCAGCAGGACTCAGGGGGCTGGGAACACTGAAGCTTTCTTT. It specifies CASRTQGAGNTEAFF.

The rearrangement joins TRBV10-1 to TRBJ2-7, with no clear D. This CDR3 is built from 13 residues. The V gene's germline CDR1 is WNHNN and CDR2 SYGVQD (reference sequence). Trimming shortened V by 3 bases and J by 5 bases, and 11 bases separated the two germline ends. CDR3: CASSESLVHEQYF. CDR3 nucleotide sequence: TGCGCCAGCAGTGAATCTCTCGTCCACGAGCAGTACTTC.

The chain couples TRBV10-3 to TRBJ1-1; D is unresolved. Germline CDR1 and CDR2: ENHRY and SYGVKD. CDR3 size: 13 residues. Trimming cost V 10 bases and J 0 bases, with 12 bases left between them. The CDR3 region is CATRNRLNTEAFF. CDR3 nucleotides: TGTGCCACCCGGAACAGACTGAACACTGAAGCTTTCTTT.

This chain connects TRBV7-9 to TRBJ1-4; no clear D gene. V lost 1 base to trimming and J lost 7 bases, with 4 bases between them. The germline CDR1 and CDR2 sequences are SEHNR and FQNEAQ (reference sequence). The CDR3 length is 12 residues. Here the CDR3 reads CASSLGSEKLFF. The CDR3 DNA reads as TGTGCCAGCAGCTTAGGTTCTGAAAAACTGTTTTTT.

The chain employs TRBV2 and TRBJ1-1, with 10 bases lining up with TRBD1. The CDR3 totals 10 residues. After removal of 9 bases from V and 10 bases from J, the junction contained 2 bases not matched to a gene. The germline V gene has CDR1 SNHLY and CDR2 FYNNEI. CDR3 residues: CASGDRGAFF. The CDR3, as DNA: TGTGCCAGTGGGGACAGGGGAGCTTTCTTT.

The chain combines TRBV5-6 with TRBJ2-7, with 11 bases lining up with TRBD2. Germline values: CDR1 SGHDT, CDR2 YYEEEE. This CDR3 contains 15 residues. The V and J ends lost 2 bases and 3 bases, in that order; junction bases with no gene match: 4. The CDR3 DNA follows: TGTGCCAGCAGCTTCGAGACTAGCGGGGTCTACGAGCAGTACTTC. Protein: CASSFETSGVYEQYF.